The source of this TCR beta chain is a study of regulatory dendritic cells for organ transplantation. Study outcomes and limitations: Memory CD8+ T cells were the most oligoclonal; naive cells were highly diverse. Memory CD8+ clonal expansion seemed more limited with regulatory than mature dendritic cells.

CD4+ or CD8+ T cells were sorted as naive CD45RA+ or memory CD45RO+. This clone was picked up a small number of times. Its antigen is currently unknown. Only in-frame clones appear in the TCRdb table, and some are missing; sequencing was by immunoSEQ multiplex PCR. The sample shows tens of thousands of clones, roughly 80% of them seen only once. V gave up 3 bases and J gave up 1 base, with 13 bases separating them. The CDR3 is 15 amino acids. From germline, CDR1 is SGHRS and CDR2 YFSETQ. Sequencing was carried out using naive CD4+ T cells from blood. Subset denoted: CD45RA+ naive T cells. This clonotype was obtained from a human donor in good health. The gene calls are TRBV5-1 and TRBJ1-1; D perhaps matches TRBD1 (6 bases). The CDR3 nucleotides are TGCGCCAGCAGCTCACAGGGCCGGGGGAACACTGAAGCTTTCTTT. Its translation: CASSSQGRGNTEAFF.